The text below deals with one TCR beta chain. These data are taken from a study of blood T cell repertoires in COVID-19. Study in general: Samples of COVID-19 (acute and convalescent) were obtained from the United States, Italy and Spain.

In the authors' workflow: Cell counts per sample came from amplifying reference gene primers. The protocol was immunoSEQ multiplex PCR, while the TCRdb copy is restricted to in-frame clones and leaves out a portion. Clone size and V and J calls were adopted from that table, with D and trimming inferred from the DNA. This sample has 200,000 to 250,000 clones, with roughly 88% found just once. This receptor was obtained from a man aged 18-30 years with active or convalescent COVID-19. Sequencing input: peripheral blood.

CDR3 loop: CSASGSGDGNTIYF. For the CDR3, the DNA is TGCAGTGCTAGTGGTTCAGGGGACGGAAACACCATATATTTT. The chain is built from TRBV20-1 and TRBJ1-3, with a possible D match to TRBD1 (6 bases). The CDR3 runs to 14 residues. Trimming shortened V by 3 bases and J by 4 bases, and 13 bases separated the two germline ends. CDR1 DFQATT and CDR2 SNEGSKA come from the germline V gene (reference sequence).